This T cell receptor beta chain was obtained from a study of Tregs in tolerant kidney transplant recipients. Mixed chimerism was transient after nonmyeloablative marrow transplants from related graft donors. Unstimulated regulatory T cells (CD4+CD25+CD127-), CD4+CD25- non-regulatory cells, CD4 and CD8 cells were FACS-sorted from thawed PBMCs. The data were produced by immunoSEQ multiplex PCR, yet TCRdb's version contains in-frame clones alone and is incomplete. The sample totals roughly 5,600 clones. CDR3 length: 13 amino acids. Germline CDR1 is DFQATT and CDR2 is SNEGSKA (reference sequence). Deletions cut 8 bases from V and 1 base from J, with 13 bases between. Overall study results and limits: Validation in larger populations is needed because few patients were studied. For some patients, primers changed over time, blocking nucleotide-level comparison.

As concerns this clone: What it recognizes is unknown. The read stops 3 residues short of the end of the CDR3; the missing end is completed from the germline J gene.

The sequencing here drew on CD4+ T cells from blood (PBMCs), taken approximately 15 months after the transplant. The chain uses TRBV20-1 and TRBJ2-3; the D gene is possibly TRBD1 (6 bases). This receptor was identified in a human patient who received a combined kidney and bone marrow transplant. Part of the T cells may come from the graft donor. The sequenced part of the CDR3 DNA is TGCAGTTCCCAGGGGACCCGCACAGATACG. Amino acid sequence: CSSQGTRTDT. The CDR3 reads in full as CSSQGTRTDTQYF.